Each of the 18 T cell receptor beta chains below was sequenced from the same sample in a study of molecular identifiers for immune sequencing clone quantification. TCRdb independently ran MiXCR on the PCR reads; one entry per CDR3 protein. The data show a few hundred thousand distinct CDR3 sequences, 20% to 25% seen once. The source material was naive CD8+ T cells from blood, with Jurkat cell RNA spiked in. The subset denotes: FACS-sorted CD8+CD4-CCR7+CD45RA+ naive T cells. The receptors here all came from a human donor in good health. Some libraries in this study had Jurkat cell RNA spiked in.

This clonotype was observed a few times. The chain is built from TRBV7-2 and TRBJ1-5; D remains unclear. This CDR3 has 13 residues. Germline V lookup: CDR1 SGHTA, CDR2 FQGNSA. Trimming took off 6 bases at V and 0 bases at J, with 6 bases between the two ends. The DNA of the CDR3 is TGTGCCAGCAGTACTAATAGCAATCAGCCCCAGCATTTT. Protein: CASSTNSNQPQHF.

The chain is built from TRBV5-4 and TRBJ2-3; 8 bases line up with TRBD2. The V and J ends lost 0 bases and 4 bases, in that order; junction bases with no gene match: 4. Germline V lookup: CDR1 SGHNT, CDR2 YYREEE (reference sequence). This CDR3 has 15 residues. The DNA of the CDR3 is TGTGCCAGCAGCTTGGCGCGGGGGGCCTCAGATACGCAGTATTTT. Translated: CASSLARGASDTQYF.

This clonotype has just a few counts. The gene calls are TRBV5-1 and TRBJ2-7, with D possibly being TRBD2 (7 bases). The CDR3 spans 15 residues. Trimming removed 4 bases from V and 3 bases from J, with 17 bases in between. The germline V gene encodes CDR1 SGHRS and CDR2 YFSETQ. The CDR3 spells CASSPGGGAIYEQYF. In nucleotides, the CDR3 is TGCGCCAGCAGCCCCGGTGGGGGGGCAATCTACGAGCAGTACTTC. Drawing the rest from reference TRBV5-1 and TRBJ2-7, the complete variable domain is KAGVTQTPRYLIKTRGQQVTLSCSPISGHRSVSWYQQTPGQGLQFLFEYFSETQRNKGNFPGRFSGRQFSNSRSEMNVSTLELGDSALYLCASSPGGGAIYEQYFGPGTRLTVT.

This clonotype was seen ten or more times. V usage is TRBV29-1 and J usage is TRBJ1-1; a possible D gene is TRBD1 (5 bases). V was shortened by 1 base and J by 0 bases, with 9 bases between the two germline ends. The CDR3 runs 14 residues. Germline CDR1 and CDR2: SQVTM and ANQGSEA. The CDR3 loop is CSVEGGPMNTEAFF. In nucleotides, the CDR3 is TGCAGCGTTGAAGGGGGACCTATGAACACTGAAGCTTTCTTT.

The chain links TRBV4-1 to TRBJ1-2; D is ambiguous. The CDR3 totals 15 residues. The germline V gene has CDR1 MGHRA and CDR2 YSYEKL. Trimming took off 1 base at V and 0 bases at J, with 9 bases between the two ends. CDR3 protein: CASSQVVLTNYGYTF. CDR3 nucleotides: TGCGCCAGCAGCCAAGTCGTTCTCACTAACTATGGCTACACCTTC.

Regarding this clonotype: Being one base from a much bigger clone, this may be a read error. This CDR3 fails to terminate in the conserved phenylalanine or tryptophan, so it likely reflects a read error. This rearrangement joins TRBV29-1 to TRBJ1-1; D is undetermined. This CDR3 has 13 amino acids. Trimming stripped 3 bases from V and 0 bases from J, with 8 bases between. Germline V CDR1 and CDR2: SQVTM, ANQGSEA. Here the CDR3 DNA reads TGCAGCGTTGATCTGGGGATGAACACTGAAGCTTTCCTT. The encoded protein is CSVDLGMNTEAFL.

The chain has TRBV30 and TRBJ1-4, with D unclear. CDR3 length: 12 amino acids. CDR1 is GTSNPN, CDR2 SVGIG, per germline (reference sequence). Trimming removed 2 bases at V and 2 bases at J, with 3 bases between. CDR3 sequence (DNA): TGTGCCTGGAGTATTACTAATGAAAAACTGTTTTTT. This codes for CAWSITNEKLFF.

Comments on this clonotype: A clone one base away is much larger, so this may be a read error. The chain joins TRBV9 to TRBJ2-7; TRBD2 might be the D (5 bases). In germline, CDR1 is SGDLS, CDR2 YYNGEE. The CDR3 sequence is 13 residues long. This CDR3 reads CAISPGGVYEQYF. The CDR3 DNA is TGTGCCATCAGCCCCGGAGGAGTCTACGAGCAGTACTTC.

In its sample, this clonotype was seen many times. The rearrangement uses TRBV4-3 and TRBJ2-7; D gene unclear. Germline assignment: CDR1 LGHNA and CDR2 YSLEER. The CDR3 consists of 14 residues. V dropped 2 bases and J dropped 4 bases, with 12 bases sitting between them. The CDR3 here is CASSQTSWQYEQYF. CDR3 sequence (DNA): TGCGCCAGCAGCCAAACCTCCTGGCAGTACGAGCAGTACTTC.

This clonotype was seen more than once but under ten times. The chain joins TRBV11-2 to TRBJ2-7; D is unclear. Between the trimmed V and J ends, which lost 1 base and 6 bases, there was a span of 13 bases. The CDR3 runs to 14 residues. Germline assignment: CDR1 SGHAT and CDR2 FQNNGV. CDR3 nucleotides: TGTGCCAGCAGCTTAGCCGGATTGGCCCGCGAGCAGTACTTC. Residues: CASSLAGLAREQYF.

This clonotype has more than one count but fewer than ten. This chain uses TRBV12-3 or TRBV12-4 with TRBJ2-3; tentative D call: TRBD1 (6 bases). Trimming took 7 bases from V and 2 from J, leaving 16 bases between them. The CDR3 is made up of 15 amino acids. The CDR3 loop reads CASIQTGINTDTQYF. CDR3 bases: TGTGCCAGCATCCAGACAGGAATAAACACAGATACGCAGTATTTT.

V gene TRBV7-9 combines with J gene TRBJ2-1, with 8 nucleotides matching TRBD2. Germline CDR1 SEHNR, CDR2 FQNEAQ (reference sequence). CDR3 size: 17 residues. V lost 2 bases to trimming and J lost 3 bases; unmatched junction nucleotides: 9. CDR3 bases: TGTGCCAGCAGCTTATCTGGCGGGGGGCCTCTCTACAATGAGCAGTTCTTC. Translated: CASSLSGGGPLYNEQFF. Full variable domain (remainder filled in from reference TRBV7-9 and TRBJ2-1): DTGVSQNPRHKITKRGQNVTFRCDPISEHNRLYWYRQTLGQGPEFLTYFQNEAQLEKSRLLSDRFSAERPKGSFSTLEIQRTEQGDSAMYLCASSLSGGGPLYNEQFFGPGTRLTVL.

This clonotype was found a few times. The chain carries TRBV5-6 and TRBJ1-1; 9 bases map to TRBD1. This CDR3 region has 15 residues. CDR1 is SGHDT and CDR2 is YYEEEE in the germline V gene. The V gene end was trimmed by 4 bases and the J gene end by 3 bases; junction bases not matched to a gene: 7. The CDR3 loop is CASSPSGTGYTEAFF. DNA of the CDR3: TGTGCCAGCAGCCCCTCCGGGACAGGGTACACTGAAGCTTTCTTT.

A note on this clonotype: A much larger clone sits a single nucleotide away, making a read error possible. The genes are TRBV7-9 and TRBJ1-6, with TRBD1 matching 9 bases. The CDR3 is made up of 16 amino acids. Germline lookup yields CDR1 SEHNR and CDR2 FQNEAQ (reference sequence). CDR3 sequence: CASSPSGQGRISPLRF. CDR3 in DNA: TGTGCCAGCAGCCCTTCCGGACAGGGGAGGATTTCACCCCTCCGCTTT.

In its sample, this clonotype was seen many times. Here the CDR3 reads CASRRDSGEQYF. CDR3 DNA: TGTGCCAGCAGGAGGGACTCCGGCGAGCAGTACTTC. This sequence joins TRBV2 and TRBJ2-7, with a tentative D call TRBD2 (6 bases). Germline-derived CDR1 and CDR2 are SNHLY and FYNNEI. The CDR3 extends over 12 amino acids. Trimming removed 6 bases from V and 6 bases from J, with 12 bases in between.

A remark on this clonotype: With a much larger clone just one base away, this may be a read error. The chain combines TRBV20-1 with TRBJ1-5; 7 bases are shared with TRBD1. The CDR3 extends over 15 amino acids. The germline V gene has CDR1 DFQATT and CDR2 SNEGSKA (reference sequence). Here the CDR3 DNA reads TGCGGTGCTCCGCCCCGAGGGCAGGGGGTTCAGCCCCAGCATTTT. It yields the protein CGAPPRGQGVQPQHF.

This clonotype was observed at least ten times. CDR3 protein: CASSLDGGFEQYF. In DNA form, the CDR3 reads TGCGCCAGCAGCTTGGACGGCGGGTTCGAGCAGTACTTC. This chain links TRBV5-1 with TRBJ2-7; D may be TRBD2 (5 bases). Trimming shortened V by 0 bases and J by 6 bases, and 10 bases separated the two germline ends. The V gene's germline CDR1 is SGHRS and CDR2 YFSETQ. This CDR3 comprises 13 residues.

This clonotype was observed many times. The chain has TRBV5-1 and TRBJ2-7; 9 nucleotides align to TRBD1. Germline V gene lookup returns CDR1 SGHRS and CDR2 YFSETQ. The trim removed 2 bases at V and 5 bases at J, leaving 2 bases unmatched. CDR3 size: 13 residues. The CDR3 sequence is CASSFTGGHEQYF. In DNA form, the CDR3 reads TGCGCCAGCAGCTTTACAGGGGGCCACGAGCAGTACTTC.